Listed here are 13 T cell receptor beta chains from one sample, sequenced in a study of shared clonotypes between healthy human individuals. Assay: immunoSEQ multiplex PCR; the TCRdb copy retains only in-frame clones and omits some. This sample carries 550,000 to 600,000 clones, about 98% of them seen once, and the ten largest clones take 0.3%. CD45RO negativity and positive selection for CCR7 defined naive CD8 cells, a population that excluded terminally differentiated effector memory CD45RA+ cells. The material sequenced was naive CD8+ T cells sorted from blood. The source is a man younger than 45 in good health.

This sequence joins TRBV4-1 and TRBJ1-1, with TRBD1 as a possible D gene (5 bases). The CDR3 is 13 residues long. The germline V gene encodes CDR1 MGHRA and CDR2 YSYEKL. V was pared by 4 bases and J by 3 bases, with 9 bases between. The CDR3 region is CASSLRGDTEAFF. DNA of the CDR3: TGCGCCAGCAGCCTAAGAGGGGACACTGAAGCTTTCTTT.

The J gene is TRBJ1-1, the V gene TRBV10-3, with a possible D match to TRBD1 (5 bases). Germline V lookup: CDR1 ENHRY, CDR2 SYGVKD. The CDR3 contains 15 residues. Trimming cost V 0 bases and J 0 bases, with 8 bases left between them. The CDR3 reads CAISESGALNTEAFF. In nucleotides, the CDR3 is TGTGCCATCAGTGAGTCAGGGGCTTTGAACACTGAAGCTTTCTTT.

The chain has TRBV27 and TRBJ2-1, with a possible D match to TRBD2 (7 bases). V was shortened by 5 bases and J by 5 bases, with 19 bases between the two germline ends. CDR1 is MNHEY, CDR2 SMNVEV, per germline (reference sequence). CDR3 length: 16 residues. The CDR3 DNA is TGTGCCAGCAGTCTCTTAGGGGGAGGGCCGAACAATGAGCAGTTCTTC. It codes for CASSLLGGGPNNEQFF.

V gene TRBV11-2 combines with J gene TRBJ2-7; D gene unclear. CDR3 size: 14 residues. The ends were cut back, 2 bases at V and 4 bases at J, with 12 bases in the middle. Germline CDR1 and CDR2: SGHAT and FQNNGV. CDR3 coding DNA: TGTGCCAGCAGCTTACTACCTAGTGCATACGAGCAGTACTTC. Translation gives CASSLLPSAYEQYF.

The chain uses TRBV15 and TRBJ2-1; D is perhaps TRBD1 (6 bases). Trimming removed 1 base from V and 5 bases from J, with 9 bases in between. Germline lookup yields CDR1 LNHNV and CDR2 YYDKDF (reference sequence). The CDR3 runs to 14 residues. DNA of the CDR3: TGTGCCACCAGCAGAGGCTGGACAGACAATGAGCAGTTCTTC. This codes for CATSRGWTDNEQFF.

The CDR3 reads CASSPNLSPYEQYF. For the CDR3, the DNA is TGTGCCAGCAGTCCTAATCTTAGTCCGTACGAGCAGTACTTC. V usage is TRBV28 and J usage is TRBJ2-7, with D hard to call. Germline V CDR1 and CDR2: MDHEN, SYDVKM. With 5 bases removed from V and 4 bases from J, the gap between germline ends came to 15 bases. The CDR3 is made up of 14 amino acids.

This chain connects TRBV27 to TRBJ1-5, with 9 bases aligning to TRBD1. Germline loops: CDR1 MNHEY, CDR2 SMNVEV (reference sequence). J gave up 1 base and V 7 bases, and 5 bases lay outside the gene matches. The CDR3 is 15 amino acids. CDR3 coding DNA: TGTGCCAGCAACCCCGGGACAGGGAGCAATCAGCCCCAGCATTTT. This codes for CASNPGTGSNQPQHF.

The chain joins TRBV18 to TRBJ2-1; the match to TRBD2 covers 7 bases. This CDR3 is built from 15 residues. Per the germline V gene, CDR1 is KGHSH and CDR2 is LQKENI. V dropped 6 bases and J dropped 0; count of bases not matched to a gene: 5. The DNA of the CDR3 is TGTGCCAGCTCGTTAGCGGGTAGCTCCTACAATGAGCAGTTCTTC. Residues: CASSLAGSSYNEQFF. The full variable domain, with the rest looked up from reference TRBV18 and TRBJ2-1, is NAGVMQNPRHLVRRRGQEARLRCSPMKGHSHVYWYRQLPEEGLKFMVYLQKENIIDESGMPKERFSAEFPKEGPSILRIQQVVRGDSAAYFCASSLAGSSYNEQFFGPGTRLTVL.

The chain links TRBV20-1 to TRBJ1-2, with D perhaps TRBD1 (5 bases). Germline loops: CDR1 DFQATT, CDR2 SNEGSKA (reference sequence). CDR3 size: 11 residues. DNA of the CDR3: TGCAGCGACCGGGGGGAGCATGGCTACACCTTC. This sequence encodes CSDRGEHGYTF.

CDR3 amino acids: CASSPPSGRNTGELFF. For the CDR3, the DNA is TGTGCCAGCAGCCCCCCTAGCGGGAGAAACACCGGGGAGCTGTTTTTT. The rearrangement joins TRBV7-9 to TRBJ2-2; TRBD2 matches at 10 bases. From germline, CDR1 is SEHNR and CDR2 FQNEAQ (reference sequence). This CDR3 spans 16 amino acids. Losses at the gene ends were 5 bases for V and 2 bases for J; bases not matched to a gene: 5.

The chain couples TRBV7-9 to TRBJ2-7, with TRBD1 as a possible D gene (6 bases). The CDR3 is 15 amino acids. CDR1 and CDR2 (germline): SEHNR, FQNEAQ (reference sequence). Trimming pared 5 bases from V and 0 bases from J, leaving 14 bases between. The CDR3: CASSPGQPSSYEQYF. For the CDR3, the DNA is TGTGCCAGCAGCCCAGGACAGCCCAGCTCCTACGAGCAGTACTTC.

This clone has a single count. The CDR3 nucleotides read TGTGCCAGCAGCTTAGAGGCGACAGGGGTCTCCTACGAGCAGTACTTC. Amino acids: CASSLEATGVSYEQYF. The V and J genes are TRBV7-8 and TRBJ2-7, with 8 bases aligning to TRBD1. In germline, CDR1 is SGHVS, CDR2 FQNEAQ. CDR3 length: 16 amino acids. The V gene end was trimmed by 1 base and the J gene end by 0 bases; junction bases not matched to a gene: 5.

This clone was detected only a few times. The V gene is TRBV7-3, the J gene TRBJ2-7; TRBD2 aligns across 13 bases. This CDR3 comprises 17 residues. The trim removed 5 bases at V and 3 bases at J, leaving 10 bases unmatched. Germline-derived CDR1 and CDR2 are SGHTA and FQGTGA. CDR3 in DNA: TGTGCCAGCAGCACGCCGGGACTAGCGGGAAAGGACTACGAGCAGTACTTC. Encoded protein: CASSTPGLAGKDYEQYF.